This TCR beta chain was identified in a study of CD8 T cells in Susac syndrome. The study's findings and limits: It was acknowledged by the study that relatively few individuals were included in its TCR sequencing and HLA analysis.

Sequencing of TCR beta, carried out with a high-throughput approach, was applied to CD8+ and CD4+ T cells from the blood. In regard to this clonotype: What it binds is not known.

An amount of RNA that ranged from roughly 0.45 to 1 ug was reverse transcribed with random hexamers. Via MiXCR, TCRdb re-called the immunoSEQ multiplex PCR reads, giving one row per CDR3 protein. The data show about 23,000 distinct CDR3 sequences, 90% to 95% seen once. The receptor was isolated from a human donor with Susac syndrome. The sequenced material came from CD8+ T cells from PBMCs.

In DNA form, the CDR3 reads TGTGCCACCGCACAGTCCATGAACACTGAAGCTTTCTTT. It specifies CATAQSMNTEAFF. This chain links TRBV14 with TRBJ1-1; D remains unclear. CDR1 is SGHDN and CDR2 is FVKESK in the germline V gene. The CDR3 totals 13 residues. The V and J ends lost 10 bases and 0 bases respectively, with 12 bases between them.